This T cell receptor beta chain is drawn from a study of blood T cell repertoires in COVID-19. Study overall: Collection of acute and convalescent COVID-19 samples took place in the United States, Italy and Spain. The cDNA or gDNA used as material had been derived from T cells, B-cell-depleted T cells, or PBMCs.

Libraries were prepared by immunoSEQ multiplex PCR; TCRdb keeps only in-frame clonotypes and omits some of them. The sample shows about 520,000 clones, 75% to 90% of them seen only once. The source material was peripheral blood. The sequence derives from a human donor in a cohort sampled during active COVID-19.

The CDR3 DNA reads as TGCGCCAGCAGCGGTAGCGGGAGGGAGTACGAGCAGTACTTC. It encodes CASSGSGREYEQYF. The rearrangement uses TRBV5-1 and TRBJ2-7; TRBD2 agrees at 11 bases. Germline CDR1 SGHRS, CDR2 YFSETQ. The CDR3 has 14 residues. The V gene end was trimmed by 4 bases and the J gene end by 4 bases; junction bases not matched to a gene: 4.